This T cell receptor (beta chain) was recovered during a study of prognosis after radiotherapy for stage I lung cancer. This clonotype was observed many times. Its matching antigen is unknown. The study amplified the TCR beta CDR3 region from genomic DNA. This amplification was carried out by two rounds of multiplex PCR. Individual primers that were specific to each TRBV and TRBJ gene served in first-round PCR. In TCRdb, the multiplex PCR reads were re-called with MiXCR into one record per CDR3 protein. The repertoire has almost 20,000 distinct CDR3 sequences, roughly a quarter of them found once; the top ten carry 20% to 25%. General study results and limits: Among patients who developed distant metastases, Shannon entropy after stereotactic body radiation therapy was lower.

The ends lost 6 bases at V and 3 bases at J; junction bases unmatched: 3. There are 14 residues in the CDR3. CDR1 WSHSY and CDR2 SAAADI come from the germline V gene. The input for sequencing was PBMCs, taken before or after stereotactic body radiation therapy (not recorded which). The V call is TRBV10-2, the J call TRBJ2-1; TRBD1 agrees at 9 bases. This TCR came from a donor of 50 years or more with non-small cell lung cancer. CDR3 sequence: CASRTGGNYNEQFF. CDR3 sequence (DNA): TGCGCCAGCAGAACAGGGGGCAACTACAATGAGCAGTTCTTC.